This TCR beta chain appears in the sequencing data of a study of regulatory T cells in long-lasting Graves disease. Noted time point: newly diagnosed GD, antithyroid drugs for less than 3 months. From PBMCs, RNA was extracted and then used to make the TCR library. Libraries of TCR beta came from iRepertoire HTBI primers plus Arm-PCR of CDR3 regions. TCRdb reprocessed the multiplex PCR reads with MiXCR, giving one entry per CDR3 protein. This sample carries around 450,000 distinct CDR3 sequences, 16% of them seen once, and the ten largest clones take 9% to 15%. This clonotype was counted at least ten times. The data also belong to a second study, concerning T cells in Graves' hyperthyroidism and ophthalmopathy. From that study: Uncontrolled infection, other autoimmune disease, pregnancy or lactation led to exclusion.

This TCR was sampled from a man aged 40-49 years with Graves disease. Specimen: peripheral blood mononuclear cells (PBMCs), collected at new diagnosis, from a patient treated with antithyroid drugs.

The CDR3 nucleotides read TGTGCCAGCAGTTTAGGCCGGGACAGCCACAATCAGCCCCAGCATTTT. Its protein is CASSLGRDSHNQPQHF. The chain combines TRBV28 with TRBJ1-5; 7 nucleotides agree with TRBD1. This CDR3 region has 16 residues. The J segment lost 3 bases and the V segment lost 2 bases, leaving 7 bases of the junction unmatched. Germline V gene sequence: CDR1 MDHEN, CDR2 SYDVKM. The whole variable domain, remainder taken from reference TRBV28 and TRBJ1-5, is DVKVTQSSRYLVKRTGEKVFLECVQDMDHENMFWYRQDPGLGLRLIYFSYDVKMKEKGDIPEGYSVSREKKERFSLILESASTNQTSMYLCASSLGRDSHNQPQHFGDGTRLSIL.